Detailed here is one T cell receptor beta chain. The authors' processing: For nucleated cells, counts were estimated from reference gene primer amplification. The table came from immunoSEQ multiplex PCR; TCRdb's copy has only in-frame clones and leaves some out. D and trimming were read from the DNA, whereas the V and J calls and clone size are those reported in that table. The data contain 50,000 to 60,000 clones, roughly nine tenths of them seen just once; the ten biggest clones take up 1.5% to 2%. The entry originates in a study of blood T cell repertoires in COVID-19. Study-level information: Sites across the United States, Italy and Spain contributed samples from acute and convalescent COVID-19. From T cells, B-cell-depleted T cells, or PBMCs came the material, which was cDNA or gDNA.

With 3 bases removed from V and 7 bases from J, the gap between germline ends came to 10 bases. CDR1 is MDHEN and CDR2 is SYDVKM in the germline V gene. The CDR3 runs to 13 residues. The sequence was collected from a man between 60 and 70 years old with acute or convalescent COVID-19. The genes are TRBV28 and TRBJ1-5, with D tentatively TRBD1 (5 bases). Input material: peripheral blood. This chain's CDR3 is CASSLDGGQPQHF. The CDR3, as DNA: TGTGCCAGCAGTTTGGACGGGGGACAGCCCCAGCATTTT.